This T cell receptor (beta chain) was captured in a study of blood T cell repertoires in COVID-19. Study summary: Acute and convalescent COVID-19 samples came from the United States, Italy and Spain. The analysed material was cDNA or gDNA that came from T cells, B-cell-depleted T cells, or PBMCs.

The V gene's germline CDR1 is SGHAT and CDR2 FQNNGV. This CDR3 region has 13 residues. Unmatched junction bases numbered 7, after V lost 8 bases and J lost 6 bases. Per the authors' pipeline: Estimation of nucleated cell counts relied on the amplification of reference gene primers. This table comes from immunoSEQ multiplex PCR, and its TCRdb copy is limited to in-frame clones, with some not included. That table gives V, J and clone size, and the DNA gave D and trimming. This table has 130,000 or so clones, approximately 90% appearing once. The chain carries TRBV11-2 and TRBJ1-5; 7 bases map to TRBD1. The specimen was peripheral blood. This sequence was found in a man aged 50 to 60 with acute or convalescent COVID-19. DNA for the CDR3: TGTGCCAGCGGGACAGATCCGCGTCAGCCCCAGCATTTT. It encodes CASGTDPRQPQHF.